The 15 T cell receptor beta chains listed next were all sequenced from one sample in a study of identical twins. A single record per CDR3 protein comes from TCRdb applying MiXCR to the 5' RACE reads. Here the sample spans about 520,000 distinct CDR3 sequences, less than 25% being singletons. These data are also associated with another study on T cells expressing NK-cell markers.

Sequencing input: CD4+ T cells sorted from blood. Receptor source: a young woman in good health.

This clonotype was counted between two and nine times. This chain uses TRBV21-1 with TRBJ2-2; the table calls TRBD1, which could not be checked here. TRBV21-1 represents a pseudogene. The CDR3 consists of 21 residues. The CDR3 DNA sequence: TGTGCCAGCAGCACTATAAATAGGGGATGTGGCCTCTTACGAGACACCGGGGAGCTGTTTTTT. Amino acid sequence: CASSTINRGCGLLRDTGELFF.

V is TRBV9 and J is TRBJ2-2; possible D gene TRBD2, 5 bases. Trimming took 3 bases from V and 4 from J, leaving 10 bases between them. The CDR3 has 14 amino acids. Germline CDR1 SGDLS, CDR2 YYNGEE. CDR3 nucleotides: TGTGCCAGCAGCGATCTCCGGGGCACCGGGGAGCTGTTTTTT. The encoded protein is CASSDLRGTGELFF.

The rearrangement joins TRBV5-1 to TRBJ2-1; D not certain. CDR1 is SGHRS and CDR2 is YFSETQ in the germline V gene. The CDR3 is made up of 14 amino acids. The V gene lost 4 bases and the J gene lost 10 bases, with 18 bases spanning the gap. Written as DNA, the CDR3 is TGCGCCAGCAGCATCATGACTCCCCTGGAAGAGCAGTTCTTC. It encodes CASSIMTPLEEQFF.

V is TRBV11-2 and J is TRBJ2-5; a weak D match, TRBD1 (5 bases). CDR3 length: 13 amino acids. V was shortened by 5 bases and J by 7 bases, with 14 bases between the two germline ends. Germline-derived CDR1 and CDR2 are SGHAT and FQNNGV. The CDR3 region is CASSPGSQGTQYF. The CDR3 DNA sequence: TGTGCCAGCAGCCCTGGGTCCCAGGGGACCCAGTACTTC. Based on the CDR3 plus reference TRBV11-2 and TRBJ2-5, the full variable domain is EAGVAQSPRYKIIEKRQSVAFWCNPISGHATLYWYQQILGQGPKLLIQFQNNGVVDDSQLPKDRFSAERLKGVDSTLKIQPAKLEDSAVYLCASSPGSQGTQYFGPGTRLLVL.

The CDR3 is CSARGGSLTGELFF. The DNA for the CDR3 is TGCAGTGCTAGAGGGGGATCTTTAACCGGGGAGCTGTTTTTT. The chain is built from TRBV20-1 and TRBJ2-2; D is unresolved. Germline assignment: CDR1 DFQATT and CDR2 SNEGSKA (reference sequence). This CDR3 comprises 14 residues. V was shortened by 1 base and J by 5 bases, with 11 bases between the two germline ends.

The chain employs TRBV10-3 and TRBJ2-3, with 9 bases aligning to TRBD2. Germline V CDR1 and CDR2: ENHRY, SYGVKD. The J segment lost 7 bases and the V segment lost 10 bases, leaving 15 bases of the junction unmatched. The CDR3 length is 15 residues. CDR3 residues: CATSLERGVTNTQYF. The CDR3 DNA reads TGTGCCACCTCCCTGGAGCGGGGGGTGACGAATACGCAGTATTTT.

V is TRBV12-3 or TRBV12-4 and J is TRBJ2-1; D unresolved. The CDR3 contains 15 residues. The V and J ends lost 7 bases and 5 bases respectively, with 18 bases between them. CDR3 amino acids: CASIPSSGSHNEQFF. The CDR3 DNA sequence: TGTGCCAGCATCCCTTCGTCTGGGTCGCACAATGAGCAGTTCTTC.

This clonotype was observed once. The chain uses TRBV4-3 and TRBJ2-6; the D gene is possibly TRBD1 (6 bases). This CDR3 spans 18 amino acids. Germline V CDR1 and CDR2: LGHNA, YSLEER. The V end lost 0 bases, the J end lost 0 bases, and 12 bases lay between the germline ends. Here the CDR3 DNA reads TGCGCCAGCAGCCAAGATCCGGGACAAAGCTCTGGGGCCAACGTCCTGACTTTC. Amino acids: CASSQDPGQSSGANVLTF.

The chain joins TRBV6-2 or TRBV6-3 to TRBJ2-7; 9 bases map to TRBD2. V shed 4 bases, J shed 4 bases, and the junction held 5 bases outside the gene matches. Germline V gives CDR1 MNHEY, CDR2 SVGEGT. This CDR3 has 14 residues. The CDR3 sequence is CASSSSGRKYEQYF. Written as DNA, the CDR3 is TGTGCCAGCAGTTCGAGCGGGAGGAAGTACGAGCAGTACTTC.

V and J are TRBV7-7 and TRBJ2-5; 7 bases are a match to TRBD2. CDR1 is SSHAT, CDR2 FNYEAQ, per germline (reference sequence). V lost 0 bases to trimming and J lost 5 bases; unmatched junction nucleotides: 3. This CDR3 region has 14 residues. Written as DNA, the CDR3 is TGTGCCAGCAGCTTAGCGGGAGGGCTGGAGACCCAGTACTTC. It specifies CASSLAGGLETQYF.

This clonotype was counted a few times. V usage is TRBV6-1 and J usage is TRBJ2-2, with D maybe TRBD1 (6 bases). This CDR3 spans 18 amino acids. Germline assignment: CDR1 MNHNS and CDR2 SASEGT. V was trimmed by 5 bases and J by 6 bases, leaving 25 bases between them. CDR3 in DNA: TGTGCCAGCAGTCCAGGGGCCAGGGTCAACTACAGACCCGGGGAGCTGTTTTTT. This translates into CASSPGARVNYRPGELFF.

The chain is built from TRBV29-1 and TRBJ2-1; D remains unclear. This CDR3 has 10 residues. The germline CDR1 and CDR2 sequences are SQVTM and ANQGSEA. CDR3 sequence: CGCSYNEQFF. DNA of the CDR3: TGCGGGTGCTCCTACAATGAGCAGTTCTTC.

A few counts support this clonotype. DNA for the CDR3: TGTGCCAGCACCAAAGACCGGGGCCGAGAGCAGTACTTC. The encoded protein is CASTKDRGREQYF. The chain combines TRBV5-4 with TRBJ2-7; the D call may be TRBD1 or TRBD2 (5 bases each). CDR3 length: 13 residues. Trimming removed 6 bases from V and 7 bases from J, with 17 bases in between. Germline assignment: CDR1 SGHNT and CDR2 YYREEE (reference sequence).

The chain recombines TRBV7-8 with TRBJ2-1, with 10 positions matching TRBD2. The CDR3 consists of 14 residues. The germline gives CDR1 SGHVS, CDR2 FQNEAQ. Trimming removed 1 base from V and 10 bases from J; junction bases left unmatched: 4. CDR3 DNA sequence: TGTGCCAGCAGCTTAGTGGGGACTAGCGTGGAGCAGTTCTTC. Translating gives CASSLVGTSVEQFF. The full variable domain, rest sourced from reference TRBV7-8 and TRBJ2-1, is GAGVSQSPRYKVAKRGQDVALRCDPISGHVSLFWYQQALGQGPEFLTYFQNEAQLDKSGLPSDRFFAERPEGSVSTLKIQRTQQEDSAVYLCASSLVGTSVEQFFGPGTRLTVL.

This chain links TRBV2 with TRBJ2-5; D is possibly TRBD1 (5 bases). Trimming left V 10 bases short and J 2 bases short, with 11 bases between. The CDR3 has 12 amino acids. The germline gives CDR1 SNHLY, CDR2 FYNNEI. The CDR3 reads CATRVGQETQYF. In DNA form, the CDR3 reads TGTGCCACCAGGGTGGGGCAAGAGACCCAGTACTTC. Supplemented by reference TRBV2 and TRBJ2-5, the full variable domain reads EPEVTQTPSHQVTQMGQEVILRCVPISNHLYFYWYRQILGQKVEFLVSFYNNEISEKSEIFDDQFSVERPDGSNFTLKIRSTKLEDSAMYFCATRVGQETQYFGPGTRLLVL.